What follows is one TCR beta chain and its context. The entry originates in a study of blood T cell repertoires in COVID-19. The CDR3 contains 16 residues. Trimming removed 4 bases from V and 6 bases from J; junction bases left unmatched: 8. In germline, CDR1 is MNHEY, CDR2 SMNVEV (reference sequence). Original processing notes: For nucleated cells, counts were estimated from reference gene primer amplification. Sequencing used immunoSEQ multiplex PCR; TCRdb keeps in-frame clones, though not all of them. V, J and clone size derive from that table, while D and trimming were established from the DNA sequence. The sample holds approximately 200,000 clones, 65% to 90% seen once.

The receptor's source is a middle-aged man who had recovered from COVID-19. The chain carries TRBV27 and TRBJ1-4; TRBD1 matches 10 bases. Sequencing was carried out using PBMCs or T cells enriched from blood (not recorded which). CDR3 sequence reads: CASSSLVGTGDEKLFF. Written as DNA, the CDR3 is TGTGCCAGCAGTTCCCTTGTCGGGACAGGGGATGAAAAACTGTTTTTT. Full variable domain (outside the CDR3, taken from reference TRBV27 and TRBJ1-4): EAQVTQNPRYLITVTGKKLTVTCSQNMNHEYMSWYRQDPGLGLRQIYYSMNVEVTDKGDVPEGYKVSRKEKRNFPLILESPSPNQTSLYFCASSSLVGTGDEKLFFGSGTQLSVL.